This entry lists 27 T cell receptor beta chains sequenced from one sample in a study of shared clonotypes between healthy human individuals. Naive CD8 populations comprised CD45RO-negative cells positively selected for CCR7, excluding terminally differentiated effector memory CD45RA+ cells. Assay used: immunoSEQ multiplex PCR; TCRdb lists only in-frame clones, some missing. The data show about 2.1 million clones, just under 95% seen once. Material for sequencing was naive CD8+ T cells from PBMCs. These receptors came from a man between 18 and 35 years old in good health. Some clones in this sample may be carry-over from other donors' samples.

The genes are TRBV27 and TRBJ2-3; the D is unclear. The CDR3 length is 12 residues. The V gene's germline CDR1 is MNHEY and CDR2 SMNVEV (reference sequence). Between the trimmed V and J ends, which lost 8 bases and 2 bases, there was a span of 8 bases. For the CDR3, the DNA is TGTGCCAGCGGTACCAACACAGATACGCAGTATTTT. This encodes CASGTNTDTQYF.

The chain carries TRBV27 and TRBJ1-5; 10 positions agree with TRBD1. The V segment lost 4 bases and the J segment 0 bases; nucleotides outside the gene matches: 3. The CDR3 has 16 residues. Germline assignment: CDR1 MNHEY and CDR2 SMNVEV (reference sequence). DNA for the CDR3: TGTGCCAGCAGTTGGACAGGGGGGAATAGCAATCAGCCCCAGCATTTT. This gives the protein CASSWTGGNSNQPQHF.

Only one count was recorded for this clone. This chain connects TRBV4-1 to TRBJ2-1, with 7 nucleotides matching TRBD2. Germline trimming cut 3 bases from V and 2 bases from J; bases unmatched to any gene: 4. The CDR3 runs to 15 residues. The V gene's germline CDR1 is MGHRA and CDR2 YSYEKL. In DNA form, the CDR3 reads TGCGCCAGCAGCCAGAGTAGCGGGCCCTACAATGAGCAGTTCTTC. It is translated as CASSQSSGPYNEQFF.

Here the CDR3 DNA reads TGTGCCAGTAGTATATTTGCAGCGTCGGCCTACGAGCAGTACTTC. It specifies CASSIFAASAYEQYF. J is TRBJ2-7 and V is TRBV19; D remains unclear. This CDR3 has 15 residues. The ends were cut back, 2 bases at V and 2 bases at J, with 13 bases in the middle. The V gene's germline CDR1 is LNHDA and CDR2 SQIVND (reference sequence).

This rearrangement joins TRBV10-3 to TRBJ2-1; D is perhaps TRBD2 (5 bases). Germline V gene lookup returns CDR1 ENHRY and CDR2 SYGVKD. V was shortened by 11 bases and J by 7 bases, with 15 bases between the two germline ends. The CDR3 runs 12 residues. This CDR3 reads CAVGEIGNEQFF. The CDR3 bases are TGTGCCGTCGGGGAAATCGGTAATGAGCAGTTCTTC.

The chain couples TRBV27 to TRBJ2-1, with unresolved D. Germline V gives CDR1 MNHEY, CDR2 SMNVEV (reference sequence). This CDR3 spans 11 amino acids. Trimming stripped 6 bases from V and 12 bases from J, with 12 bases between. For the CDR3, the DNA is TGTGCCAGCAGCGTTCCCCCGGTGCAGTTCTTC. Translation: CASSVPPVQFF.

The chain uses TRBV5-1 and TRBJ2-2, with TRBD2 matching 12 bases. The CDR3 is 20 amino acids. Looked up from germline, CDR1 is SGHRS and CDR2 is YFSETQ. Trimming at V came to 2 bases and at J to 1 base, leaving 12 bases not matched to a gene. DNA of the CDR3: TGCGCCAGCAGCTTCGTCCGGATTACTAGCGGGGGGAAGAACACCGGGGAGCTGTTTTTT. Its translation: CASSFVRITSGGKNTGELFF.

The chain couples TRBV7-9 to TRBJ1-1, with unresolved D. The germline V and J ends were trimmed by 4 bases and 0 bases, with 9 bases remaining between them. Looked up from germline, CDR1 is SEHNR and CDR2 is FQNEAQ (reference sequence). The CDR3 has 14 residues. The CDR3 DNA is TGTGCCAGCAGCTCCATATGGTTGAACACTGAAGCTTTCTTT. This sequence encodes CASSSIWLNTEAFF.

This clone was seen more than once but under ten times. This chain joins TRBV27 and TRBJ1-5, with 8 bases matching TRBD1. From germline, CDR1 is MNHEY and CDR2 SMNVEV (reference sequence). The CDR3 extends over 14 amino acids. J gave up 5 bases and V 4 bases, and 4 bases lay outside the gene matches. The DNA for the CDR3 is TGTGCCAGCAGTTCAGGGGGCTCGTATCAGCCCCAGCATTTT. Translation: CASSSGGSYQPQHF.

The rearrangement links TRBV9 to TRBJ1-2; 10 bases are a match to TRBD1. The trim removed 4 bases at V and 2 bases at J, leaving 11 bases unmatched. Germline lookup yields CDR1 SGDLS and CDR2 YYNGEE. There are 17 residues in the CDR3. The CDR3: CASSTSSGTGVNYGYTF. The CDR3 DNA follows: TGTGCCAGCAGCACCTCTTCTGGGACAGGGGTCAACTATGGCTACACCTTC.

This CDR3 is CASSAGASGSSYEQYF. The CDR3 DNA reads as TGTGCCAGCAGCGCCGGGGCTAGCGGGAGCTCCTACGAGCAGTACTTC. The J gene is TRBJ2-7, the V gene TRBV7-3; 10 bases fit TRBD2. The CDR3 consists of 16 residues. From germline, CDR1 is SGHTA and CDR2 FQGTGA. The junction had 7 bases not matched to a gene; V was cut back by 5 bases and J by 0 bases.

The chain carries TRBV6-1 and TRBJ2-5; no firm D call. Near its end, the DNA agrees better with TRBJ2-7, so the J call may be wrong. The CDR3 has 15 amino acids. Germline V gives CDR1 MNHNS, CDR2 SASEGT. The chain's CDR3 is CASSEGLGTTYEQYF. The CDR3 coding sequence is TGTGCCAGCAGTGAAGGGCTAGGAACCACCTACGAGCAGTACTTC.

The chain recombines TRBV6-5 with TRBJ2-7; 9 nucleotides agree with TRBD1. This CDR3 comprises 14 residues. Germline V lookup: CDR1 MNHEY, CDR2 SVGAGI. Germline trimming cut 3 bases from V and 6 bases from J; bases unmatched to any gene: 6. The CDR3 region has the DNA TGTGCCAGCAGTTATGGAGGACAGGGGTCCGAGCAGTACTTC. Its translation: CASSYGGQGSEQYF.

In the case of this clone: The same CDR3 arises from other DNA sequences in this sample as well. The CDR3 DNA reads as TGTGCCAGCAGTTTAGTCGGGACAGGGAACTACGAGCAGTACTTC. Translation gives CASSLVGTGNYEQYF. This chain connects TRBV27 to TRBJ2-7; TRBD1 matches at 9 bases. Germline trimming cut 2 bases from V and 3 bases from J; bases unmatched to any gene: 5. This CDR3 contains 15 residues. Germline V gene sequence: CDR1 MNHEY, CDR2 SMNVEV (reference sequence).

This clone was seen just once. This chain connects TRBV29-1 to TRBJ2-3, with 11 bases aligning to TRBD2. Germline CDR1 is SQVTM and CDR2 is ANQGSEA. Trimming took 3 bases from V and 2 from J; bases not matched to a gene: 16. The length of the CDR3 is 19 residues. This CDR3 reads CSVETRLAGGEEDTDTQYF. Written as DNA, the CDR3 is TGCAGCGTTGAGACCAGGCTAGCGGGAGGTGAGGAGGACACAGATACGCAGTATTTT.

The J gene is TRBJ2-5, the V gene TRBV27; unclear D gene. The CDR3 runs 13 residues. V lost 6 bases and J 8 bases, leaving 16 bases between the germline ends. Per the germline V gene, CDR1 is MNHEY and CDR2 is SMNVEV (reference sequence). The CDR3: CASSQAPGPTQYF. DNA for the CDR3: TGTGCCAGCAGCCAAGCACCTGGACCAACCCAGTACTTC.

The chain employs TRBV7-9 and TRBJ2-7, with 7 bases that match TRBD1. J lost 0 bases, V lost 2 bases, and 4 bases had no gene match. CDR3 length equals 15 residues. Per germline, CDR1 SEHNR and CDR2 FQNEAQ (reference sequence). The CDR3 coding sequence is TGTGCCAGCAGCTTAATCGGGACAGCCTCCTACGAGCAGTACTTC. This encodes CASSLIGTASYEQYF.

The V gene is TRBV9, the J gene TRBJ2-3, with D hard to call. V shed 0 bases and J shed 6 bases, with 8 bases lying between them. The CDR3 spans 13 residues. Germline assignment: CDR1 SGDLS and CDR2 YYNGEE. CDR3 sequence reads: CASSVEVRDTQYF. The CDR3 DNA reads TGTGCCAGCAGCGTAGAGGTTCGGGATACGCAGTATTTT.

This chain links TRBV30 with TRBJ1-5; tentative D call: TRBD1 (6 bases). Trimming pared 2 bases from V and 6 bases from J, leaving 11 bases between. The CDR3 is 13 residues long. Germline V gene data show CDR1 as GTSNPN and CDR2 as SVGIG (reference sequence). The CDR3 DNA follows: TGTGCCTGGAGTCCTTGGGGGGCTCAGCCCCAGCATTTT. Translated, it gives CAWSPWGAQPQHF. The full variable domain, with the rest looked up from reference TRBV30 and TRBJ1-5, is SQTIHQWPATLVQPVGSPLSLECTVEGTSNPNLYWYRQAAGRGLQLLFYSVGIGQISSEVPQNLSASRPQDRQFILSSKKLLLSDSGFYLCAWSPWGAQPQHFGDGTRLSIL.

The J gene is TRBJ2-3, the V gene TRBV13; D is perhaps TRBD1 or TRBD2 (5 bases each). The CDR3 totals 17 residues. V dropped 5 bases and J dropped 2 bases, with 20 bases sitting between them. The V gene's germline CDR1 is PRHDT and CDR2 FYEKMQ (reference sequence). CDR3 nucleotide sequence: TGTGCCAGCAGCCCCCCCCGGGGCGGGCTCCTCACAGATACGCAGTATTTT. It specifies CASSPPRGGLLTDTQYF.

This clone was seen a few times. Additional DNA sequences in this sample encode the identical CDR3. The chain is built from TRBV5-1 and TRBJ2-7, with D hard to call. Trimming removed 0 bases from V and 5 bases from J, with 3 bases in between. This CDR3 is 11 amino acids long. Germline V gives CDR1 SGHRS, CDR2 YFSETQ. The CDR3 here is CASSLGHEQYF. The CDR3 DNA sequence: TGCGCCAGCAGCTTGGGACACGAGCAGTACTTC. Full variable domain (missing parts from reference TRBV5-1 and TRBJ2-7): KAGVTQTPRYLIKTRGQQVTLSCSPISGHRSVSWYQQTPGQGLQFLFEYFSETQRNKGNFPGRFSGRQFSNSRSEMNVSTLELGDSALYLCASSLGHEQYFGPGTRLTVT.

The J gene is TRBJ2-7, the V gene TRBV2, with D maybe TRBD2 (5 bases). The CDR3 loop spans 18 amino acids. The V end was cut by 4 bases, the J end by 3 bases, with 25 bases between. Germline loops: CDR1 SNHLY, CDR2 FYNNEI. CDR3 loop: CASSAGRRVSGNFYEQYF. CDR3 DNA: TGTGCCAGCAGTGCTGGGCGAAGGGTGAGCGGAAACTTCTACGAGCAGTACTTC.

This clone was detected only a few times. One end of the junction is discordant with germline, which a read error may explain. This chain links TRBV6-5 with TRBJ1-3, with D possibly TRBD1 on 5 matching bases. The CDR3 runs 12 residues. Germline CDR1 and CDR2: MNHEY and SVGAGI. The CDR3 DNA sequence: TGTGCCAGCAGTTACTCGGGCTCGGGACTGGTCTTT. It yields the protein CASSYSGSGLVF.

The chain uses TRBV10-1 and TRBJ2-7, with 8 bases lining up with TRBD2. J was trimmed by 2 bases and V by 0 bases; bases with no gene match: 3. This CDR3 contains 15 residues. Germline V CDR1 and CDR2: WNHNN, SYGVQD (reference sequence). The CDR3 nucleotides read TGCGCCAGCAGTGAGTCTCTCGGGAGGGCCTACGAGCAGTACTTC. Protein sequence: CASSESLGRAYEQYF.

Note on this clone: Other nucleotide sequences from this sample produce the same CDR3. The rearrangement uses TRBV5-6 and TRBJ2-7; the D gene is possibly TRBD2 (6 bases). The V and J ends lost 4 bases and 0 bases respectively, with 8 bases between them. CDR1 and CDR2 from the germline V gene are SGHDT and YYEEEE. This CDR3 has 13 amino acids. For the CDR3, the DNA is TGTGCCAGCAGCCCGGGGGACTCCTACGAGCAGTACTTC. Protein sequence: CASSPGDSYEQYF.

The chain uses TRBV27 and TRBJ1-4, with D perhaps TRBD1 (5 bases). The CDR3 runs to 14 residues. Germline V gives CDR1 MNHEY, CDR2 SMNVEV (reference sequence). Trimming shortened V by 5 bases and J by 7 bases, and 14 bases separated the two germline ends. The CDR3 sequence is CASSSRGAFEKLFF. The CDR3 DNA reads TGTGCCAGCAGTAGCCGGGGCGCCTTTGAAAAACTGTTTTTT.

This rearrangement joins TRBV27 to TRBJ2-7, with unresolved D. The CDR3 is made up of 15 amino acids. Trimming removed 1 base at V and 1 base at J, with 11 bases between. Germline CDR1 reads MNHEY; CDR2 reads SMNVEV (reference sequence). CDR3 region: CASSLLPSGSYEQYF. The CDR3 DNA is TGTGCCAGCAGTTTATTGCCATCAGGATCCTACGAGCAGTACTTC.